These 21 T cell receptor beta chains were all obtained from the same sample, sequenced in a study of PD-1 blockade in classical Hodgkin lymphoma. Brentuximab vedotin exposure varied among the patients, all of whom had relapsed after autologous stem cell transplantation. Clones were sequenced by immunoSEQ multiplex PCR, and TCRdb holds only the in-frame ones, with some missing. The table includes some 93,000 clones, 92% detected once. The sequencing here drew on peripheral blood mononuclear cells (PBMCs), taken at baseline. The receptors originated from a human donor with classical Hodgkin lymphoma.

This clone was observed once. The genes are TRBV7-7 and TRBJ2-1, with D unresolved. Deletions cut 1 base from V and 4 bases from J, with 5 bases between. Germline CDR1 SSHAT, CDR2 FNYEAQ (reference sequence). The CDR3 has 13 residues. CDR3 DNA: TGTGCCAGCAGCTTAGGCCTGTACAATGAGCAGTTCTTC. This translates into CASSLGLYNEQFF.

The rearrangement joins TRBV19 to TRBJ1-2; 9 bases fit TRBD1. This CDR3 has 16 amino acids. Germline loops: CDR1 LNHDA, CDR2 SQIVND (reference sequence). The V segment lost 7 bases and the J segment 5 bases; nucleotides outside the gene matches: 14. In DNA form, the CDR3 reads TGTGCCAGTAAACGGCTAAGGACAGGGGAAGATTATGGCTACACCTTC. Translation gives CASKRLRTGEDYGYTF.

This rearrangement joins TRBV20-1 to TRBJ2-1; D gene unclear. Trimming stripped 6 bases from V and 4 bases from J, with 7 bases between. The V gene's germline CDR1 is DFQATT and CDR2 SNEGSKA (reference sequence). CDR3 length: 11 residues. Here the CDR3 reads CSAELYNEQFF. In DNA form, the CDR3 reads TGCAGTGCGGAGCTGTACAATGAGCAGTTCTTC.

The rearrangement links TRBV11-2 to TRBJ1-4, with D possibly matching TRBD1 (6 bases). Trimming removed 5 bases at V and 2 bases at J, with 15 bases between. From germline, CDR1 is SGHAT and CDR2 FQNNGV. CDR3 size: 16 residues. CDR3 sequence: CASSAYRVSTNEKLFF. CDR3 coding DNA: TGTGCCAGCAGCGCCTACAGGGTGTCCACTAATGAAAAACTGTTTTTT.

V usage is TRBV19 and J usage is TRBJ1-5, with 9 bases fitting TRBD1. V trimming: 4 bases; J trimming: 5 bases; junction bases outside the gene matches: 6. There are 15 residues in the CDR3. CDR1 and CDR2 from the germline V gene are LNHDA and SQIVND (reference sequence). The CDR3 sequence is CASSSTGGAYQPQHF. The CDR3, as DNA: TGTGCCAGTAGTAGTACAGGGGGCGCGTATCAGCCCCAGCATTTT.

The chain joins TRBV15 to TRBJ1-1; tentatively, D is TRBD1 (6 bases). Germline lookup yields CDR1 LNHNV and CDR2 YYDKDF (reference sequence). The CDR3 is made up of 13 amino acids. V lost 0 bases and J 8 bases, leaving 10 bases between the germline ends. The CDR3 loop is CATSRDSTGEAFF. CDR3 coding DNA: TGTGCCACCAGCAGAGATAGTACAGGGGAAGCTTTCTTT.

V and J are TRBV12-5 and TRBJ2-6, with a possible D match to TRBD1 (6 bases). In germline, CDR1 is LGHNT, CDR2 FRNRAP. V was trimmed by 1 base and J by 1 base, leaving 14 bases between them. This CDR3 comprises 18 residues. CDR3 sequence reads: CASGLEGGRESGANVLTF. The CDR3 bases are TGTGCTAGTGGTTTGGAAGGGGGAAGGGAATCTGGGGCCAACGTCCTGACTTTC.

The genes are TRBV29-1 and TRBJ1-1; D is unresolved. The CDR3 is 15 residues long. The germline V gene encodes CDR1 SQVTM and CDR2 ANQGSEA. V lost 4 bases and J lost 6, with 21 bases in between. CDR3 sequence (DNA): TGCAGCGTTGTAGTCGTGGGTGGGATCGACTCTGAAGCTTTCTTT. Translation: CSVVVVGGIDSEAFF.

The chain joins TRBV5-3 to TRBJ2-5, with D perhaps being TRBD1 or TRBD2 (5 bases each). TRBV5-3 is known as an ORF, though its function is uncertain. CDR3 length equals 15 residues. The V and J ends lost 4 bases and 5 bases respectively, with 18 bases between them. CDR3 bases: TGTGCCAGAAGCACCCGGGACGGGGTTTGGGAGACCCAGTACTTC. It codes for CARSTRDGVWETQYF.

V and J are TRBV30 and TRBJ1-1; D is possibly TRBD1 (5 bases). Germline lookup yields CDR1 GTSNPN and CDR2 SVGIG (reference sequence). This CDR3 contains 14 residues. Deletions cut 2 bases from V and 5 bases from J, with 15 bases between. The CDR3 DNA follows: TGTGCCTGGAGTCCCGGCGGGGGTAGGACTGAAGCTTTCTTT. Amino acid sequence: CAWSPGGGRTEAFF.

The V gene is TRBV7-9, the J gene TRBJ1-4; 7 bases fit TRBD1. V gave up 2 bases and J gave up 4 bases; unmatched junction bases: 7. This CDR3 spans 16 amino acids. CDR1 and CDR2 from the germline V gene are SEHNR and FQNEAQ (reference sequence). The DNA of the CDR3 is TGTGCCAGCAGCTTAATGGGGACAGCCCGTAATGAAAAACTGTTTTTT. It specifies CASSLMGTARNEKLFF.

The V and J genes are TRBV19 and TRBJ1-5, with TRBD1 matching over 7 bases. Unmatched junction bases numbered 13, after V lost 4 bases and J lost 7 bases. The germline CDR1 and CDR2 sequences are LNHDA and SQIVND (reference sequence). The CDR3 extends over 16 amino acids. CDR3 amino acids: CASSTRAQGFGQPQHF. CDR3 nucleotides: TGTGCCAGTAGTACCCGCGCACAGGGGTTCGGGCAGCCCCAGCATTTT.

The table lists this clone with a few counts. The rearrangement joins TRBV7-6 to TRBJ2-1; D uncertain. Germline values: CDR1 SGHVS, CDR2 FNYEAQ. The CDR3 is 12 amino acids. V lost 1 base to trimming and J lost 4 bases, with 2 bases between them. Here the CDR3 reads CASSLGYNEQFF. CDR3 DNA sequence: TGTGCCAGCAGCTTAGGGTACAATGAGCAGTTCTTC.

The V gene is TRBV4-1, the J gene TRBJ1-2, with D perhaps TRBD1 (5 bases). The CDR3 sequence is 13 residues long. Per the germline V gene, CDR1 is MGHRA and CDR2 is YSYEKL. V was cut by 1 base and J by 2 bases, with 5 bases left in between. The CDR3 DNA follows: TGCGCCAGCAGCCAAGGGGGGAACTATGGCTACACCTTC. Its translation is CASSQGGNYGYTF.

The CDR3 nucleotides are TGTGCCAGCAGTTACAACAGAGTTGCAACTAATGAAAAACTGTTTTTT. It specifies CASSYNRVATNEKLFF. This sequence joins TRBV6-5 and TRBJ1-4; the D is unclear. The ends were cut back, 2 bases at V and 0 bases at J, with 10 bases in the middle. The CDR3 loop spans 16 amino acids. Germline V gene lookup returns CDR1 MNHEY and CDR2 SVGAGI.

The V call is TRBV19, the J call TRBJ2-4; D possibly matches TRBD1 or TRBD2 (5 bases each). CDR1 is LNHDA, CDR2 SQIVND, per germline (reference sequence). The CDR3 sequence is 13 residues long. The V gene lost 7 bases and the J gene lost 12 bases, with 19 bases spanning the gap. The CDR3 DNA reads TGTGCCAGTACTGAAAAAAGCAGGGACCCTCAGTACTTC. Its translation is CASTEKSRDPQYF.

The chain has TRBV5-1 and TRBJ2-1; no clear D gene. Germline values: CDR1 SGHRS, CDR2 YFSETQ. Between the trimmed V and J ends, which lost 1 base and 8 bases, there was a span of 7 bases. CDR3 length: 12 residues. In nucleotides, the CDR3 is TGCGCCAGCAGCTTGATAAGGGATGAGCAGTTCTTC. This encodes CASSLIRDEQFF.

The chain has TRBV7-3 and TRBJ2-7; 11 nucleotides agree with TRBD2. Per germline, CDR1 SGHTA and CDR2 FQGTGA. After removal of 1 base from V and 10 bases from J, the junction contained 6 bases not matched to a gene. The CDR3 length is 14 residues. CDR3 amino acids: CASSLRTSGSLQYF. The CDR3 nucleotides read TGTGCCAGCAGCTTAAGAACTAGCGGGAGTCTACAGTACTTC.

This clone has a handful of counts. J is TRBJ2-7 and V is TRBV28; D may be TRBD1 (5 bases). The CDR3 loop spans 13 amino acids. Deletions cut 4 bases from V and 1 base from J, with 8 bases between. Germline V gene lookup returns CDR1 MDHEN and CDR2 SYDVKM. Here the CDR3 reads CASSWAGSYEQYF. The DNA of the CDR3 is TGTGCCAGCAGTTGGGCAGGGTCCTACGAGCAGTACTTC.

V and J are TRBV27 and TRBJ2-7; D is undetermined. Trimming took 8 bases from V and 0 from J, leaving 5 bases between them. Per germline, CDR1 MNHEY and CDR2 SMNVEV (reference sequence). This CDR3 contains 11 residues. This CDR3 is CASAHSYEQYF. CDR3 coding DNA: TGTGCCAGCGCCCACTCCTACGAGCAGTACTTC.

This chain connects TRBV28 to TRBJ2-5; no clear D gene. Trimming took off 7 bases at V and 2 bases at J, with 5 bases between the two ends. Germline V gene data show CDR1 as MDHEN and CDR2 as SYDVKM. CDR3 length: 11 amino acids. CDR3: CASNNQETQYF. As DNA, the CDR3 is TGTGCCAGCAACAATCAAGAGACCCAGTACTTC.